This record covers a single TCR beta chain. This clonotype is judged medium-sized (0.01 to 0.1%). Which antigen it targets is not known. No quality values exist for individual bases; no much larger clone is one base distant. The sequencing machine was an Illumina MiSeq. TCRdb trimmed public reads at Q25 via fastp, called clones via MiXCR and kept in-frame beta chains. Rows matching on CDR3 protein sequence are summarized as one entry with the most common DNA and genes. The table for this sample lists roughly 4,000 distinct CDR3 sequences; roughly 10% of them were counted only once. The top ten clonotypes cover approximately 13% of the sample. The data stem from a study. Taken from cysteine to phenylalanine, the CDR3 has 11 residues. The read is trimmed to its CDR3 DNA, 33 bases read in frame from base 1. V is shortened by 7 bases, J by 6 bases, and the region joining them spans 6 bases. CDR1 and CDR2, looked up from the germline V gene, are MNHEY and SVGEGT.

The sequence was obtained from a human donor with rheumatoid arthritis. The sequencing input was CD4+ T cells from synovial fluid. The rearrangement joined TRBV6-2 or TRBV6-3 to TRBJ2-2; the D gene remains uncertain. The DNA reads TGTGCCAGCACCGGACCCGGGGAGCTGTTTTTT. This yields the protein CASTGPGELFF.